This T cell receptor (beta chain) was captured by sequencing in a study of blood T cell repertoires in COVID-19. The CDR3 totals 16 residues. With 2 bases removed from V and 5 bases from J, the gap between germline ends came to 17 bases. Germline V lookup: CDR1 SGHAT, CDR2 FQNNGV. This table comes from immunoSEQ multiplex PCR, and its TCRdb copy is limited to in-frame clones, with some not included. The sample contains around 26,000 clones, about 89% of which appear only once. Sequencing input: peripheral blood. The J gene is TRBJ2-3, the V gene TRBV11-2; D is possibly TRBD1 (5 bases). The origin of this receptor is a human donor in a cohort sampled during active COVID-19. DNA of the CDR3: TGTGCCAGCAGCTTAAACCTAGGGGTTAATATAGATACGCAGTATTTT. Protein sequence: CASSLNLGVNIDTQYF.